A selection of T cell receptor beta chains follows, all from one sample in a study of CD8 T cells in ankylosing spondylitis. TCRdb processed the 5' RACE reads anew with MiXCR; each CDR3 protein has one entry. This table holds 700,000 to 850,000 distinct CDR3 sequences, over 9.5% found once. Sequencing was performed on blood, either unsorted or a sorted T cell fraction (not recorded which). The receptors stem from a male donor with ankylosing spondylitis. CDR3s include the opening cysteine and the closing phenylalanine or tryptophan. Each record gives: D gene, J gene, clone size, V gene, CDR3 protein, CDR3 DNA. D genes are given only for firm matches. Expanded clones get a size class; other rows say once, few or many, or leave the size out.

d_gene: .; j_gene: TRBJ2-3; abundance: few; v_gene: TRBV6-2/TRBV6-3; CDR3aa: CASSYPRTPDTQYF; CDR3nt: TGTGCCAGCAGTTACCCTCGTACCCCAGATACGCAGTATTTT
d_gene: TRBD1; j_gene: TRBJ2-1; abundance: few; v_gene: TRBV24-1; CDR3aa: CASSGQGIDEQFF; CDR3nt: TGTGCCTCTTCGGGACAGGGCATAGATGAGCAGTTCTTC
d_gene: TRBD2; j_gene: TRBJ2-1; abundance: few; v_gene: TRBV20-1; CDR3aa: CSARDYGGSRANEQFF; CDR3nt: TGCAGTGCTAGAGATTACGGCGGGAGCAGGGCCAATGAGCAGTTCTTC
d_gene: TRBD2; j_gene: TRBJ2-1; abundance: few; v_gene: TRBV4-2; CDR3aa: CASSQVLAGGPLYNEQFF; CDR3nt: TGTGCCAGCAGCCAAGTGCTAGCGGGAGGGCCGCTGTACAATGAGCAGTTCTTC
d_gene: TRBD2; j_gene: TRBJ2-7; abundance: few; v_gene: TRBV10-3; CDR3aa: CAISSGLAGTYEQYF; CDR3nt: TGTGCCATCAGCTCGGGACTAGCGGGAACCTACGAGCAGTACTTC
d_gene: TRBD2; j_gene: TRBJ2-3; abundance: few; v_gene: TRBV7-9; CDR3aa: CASVTSGYTDTQYF; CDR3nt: TGTGCCAGCGTGACTAGCGGTTACACAGATACGCAGTATTTT
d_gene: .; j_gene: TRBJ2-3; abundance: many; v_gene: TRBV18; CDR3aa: CASSPPGGREDTQYF; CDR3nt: TGTGCCAGCTCACCACCGGGGGGGCGTGAAGATACGCAGTATTTT
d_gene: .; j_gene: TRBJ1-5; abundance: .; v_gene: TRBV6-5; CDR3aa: CASSYSPSRNQPQHF; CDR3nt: TGTGCCAGCAGTTACTCGCCCAGCCGCAATCAGCCCCAGCATTTT
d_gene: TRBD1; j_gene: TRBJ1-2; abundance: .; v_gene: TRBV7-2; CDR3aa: CASSLQPGGYGGYTF; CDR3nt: TGTGCCAGCAGCTTACAGCCAGGGGGCTATGGAGGCTACACCTTC
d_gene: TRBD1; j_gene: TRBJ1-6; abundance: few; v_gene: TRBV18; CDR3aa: CASSPVNRGLVDSPLHF; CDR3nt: TGTGCCAGCTCACCCGTGAACAGGGGGCTGGTTGATTCACCCCTCCACTTT
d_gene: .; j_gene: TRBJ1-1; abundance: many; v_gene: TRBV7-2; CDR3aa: CASSFGTANTEAFF; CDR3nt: TGTGCCAGCAGCTTCGGGACGGCGAACACTGAAGCTTTCTTT
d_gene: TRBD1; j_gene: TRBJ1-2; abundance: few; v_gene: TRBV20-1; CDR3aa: CSASGRGHGDGYTF; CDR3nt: TGCAGTGCTAGTGGGAGGGGGCACGGTGATGGCTACACCTTC
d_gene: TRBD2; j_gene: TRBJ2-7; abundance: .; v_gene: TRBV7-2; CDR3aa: CASSSQRGRKEEQYF; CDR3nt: TGTGCCAGCAGCTCCCAGCGGGGCCGAAAAGAGGAGCAGTACTTC
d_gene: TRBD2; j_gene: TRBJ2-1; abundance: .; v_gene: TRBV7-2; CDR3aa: CASTRLAGAEGQFF; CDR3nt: TGTGCCAGCACCAGACTAGCGGGGGCCGAAGGGCAGTTCTTC
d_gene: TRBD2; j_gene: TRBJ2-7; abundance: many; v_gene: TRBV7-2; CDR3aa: CASSLVHLAGAYEQYF; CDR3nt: TGTGCCAGCAGCTTAGTTCACCTAGCGGGAGCCTACGAGCAGTACTTC
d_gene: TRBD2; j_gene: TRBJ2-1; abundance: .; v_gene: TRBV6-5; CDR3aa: CASSYSGGGYSYNEQFF; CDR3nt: TGTGCCAGCAGTTACAGCGGGGGGGGTTACTCCTACAATGAGCAGTTCTTC
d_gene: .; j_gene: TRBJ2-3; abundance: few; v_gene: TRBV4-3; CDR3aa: CASSPKGSRDTQYF; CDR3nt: TGCGCCAGCAGCCCTAAAGGGAGTCGGGATACGCAGTATTTT
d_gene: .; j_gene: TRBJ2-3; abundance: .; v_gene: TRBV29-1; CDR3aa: CSVPPRWGSGTDTQYF; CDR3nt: TGCAGCGTCCCCCCCAGGTGGGGAAGCGGTACAGATACGCAGTATTTT
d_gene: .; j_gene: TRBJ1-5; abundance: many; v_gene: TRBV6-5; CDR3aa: CASSSLNTGFNQPQHF; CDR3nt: TGTGCCAGCAGTTCCCTTAATACGGGATTCAATCAGCCCCAGCATTTT
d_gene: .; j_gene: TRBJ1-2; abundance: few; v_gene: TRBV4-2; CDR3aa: CASSQDQAGVYGYTF; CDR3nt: TGTGCCAGCAGCCAAGATCAGGCAGGGGTTTATGGCTACACCTTC
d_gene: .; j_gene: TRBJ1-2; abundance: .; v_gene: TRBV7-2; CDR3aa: CASTYTANYGYTF; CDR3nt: TGTGCCAGCACCTATACAGCTAACTATGGCTACACCTTC
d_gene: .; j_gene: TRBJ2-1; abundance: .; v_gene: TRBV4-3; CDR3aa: CASSQLLAYEQFF; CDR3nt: TGCGCCAGCAGCCAACTATTGGCATATGAGCAGTTCTTC
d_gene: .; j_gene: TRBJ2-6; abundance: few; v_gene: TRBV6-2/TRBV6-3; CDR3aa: CASRPQDRVSGANVLTF; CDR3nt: TGTGCCAGCAGGCCTCAAGACCGGGTCTCTGGGGCCAACGTCCTGACTTTC